This TCR beta chain is from a study of CD4+ T cells in melanoma. V dropped 2 bases and J dropped 5 bases, with 15 bases sitting between them. This CDR3 is built from 15 residues. Germline V gene sequence: CDR1 WNHNN, CDR2 SYGVQD (reference sequence). Repertoires were generated with immunoSEQ multiplex PCR, while TCRdb's copy carries only in-frame clones and drops some. The sample contains about 50,000 clones, 89% of which appear only once. The receptor was isolated from a human donor with melanoma. J is TRBJ1-1 and V is TRBV10-1, with D unclear. The sample comprised peripheral blood. The CDR3 nucleotides are TGCGCCAGCAGTGAGGGTAGGGATTTGGAGACTGAAGCTTTCTTT. The encoded protein is CASSEGRDLETEAFF.